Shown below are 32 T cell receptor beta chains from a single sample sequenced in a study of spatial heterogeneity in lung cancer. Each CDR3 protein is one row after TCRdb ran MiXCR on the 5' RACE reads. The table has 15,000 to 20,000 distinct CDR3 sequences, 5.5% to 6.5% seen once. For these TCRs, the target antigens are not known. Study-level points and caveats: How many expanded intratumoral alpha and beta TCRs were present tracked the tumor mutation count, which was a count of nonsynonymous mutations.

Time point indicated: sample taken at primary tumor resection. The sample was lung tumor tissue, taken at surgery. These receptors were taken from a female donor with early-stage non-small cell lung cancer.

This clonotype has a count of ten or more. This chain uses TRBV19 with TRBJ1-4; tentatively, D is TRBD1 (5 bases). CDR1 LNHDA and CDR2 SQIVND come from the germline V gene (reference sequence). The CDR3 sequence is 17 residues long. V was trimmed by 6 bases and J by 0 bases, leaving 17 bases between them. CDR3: CASSPPGLRATNEKLFF. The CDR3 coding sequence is TGTGCCAGTAGCCCACCGGGACTGAGGGCAACTAATGAAAAACTGTTTTTT. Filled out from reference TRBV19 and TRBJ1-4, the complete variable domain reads DGGITQSPKYLFRKEGQNVTLSCEQNLNHDAMYWYRQDPGQGLRLIYYSQIVNDFQKGDIAEGYSVSREKKESFPLTVTSAQKNPTAFYLCASSPPGLRATNEKLFFGSGTQLSVL.

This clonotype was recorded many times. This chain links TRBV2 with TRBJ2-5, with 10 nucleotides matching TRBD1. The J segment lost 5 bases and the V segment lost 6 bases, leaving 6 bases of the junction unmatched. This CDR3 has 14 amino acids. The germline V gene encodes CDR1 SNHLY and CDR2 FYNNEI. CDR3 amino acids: CASRRTGGLETQYF. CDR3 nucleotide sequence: TGTGCCAGCAGAAGGACAGGGGGTCTGGAGACCCAGTACTTC. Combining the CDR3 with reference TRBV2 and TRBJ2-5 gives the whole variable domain EPEVTQTPSHQVTQMGQEVILRCVPISNHLYFYWYRQILGQKVEFLVSFYNNEISEKSEIFDDQFSVERPDGSNFTLKIRSTKLEDSAMYFCASRRTGGLETQYFGPGTRLLVL.

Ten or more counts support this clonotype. CDR3 amino acids: CASSAFWGQPQHF. CDR3 DNA sequence: TGTGCCAGCAGCGCCTTTTGGGGTCAGCCCCAGCATTTT. The chain couples TRBV6-1 to TRBJ1-5; D is ambiguous. The CDR3 loop spans 13 amino acids. Germline V gene sequence: CDR1 MNHNS, CDR2 SASEGT. Trimming removed 6 bases from V and 6 bases from J, with 12 bases in between.

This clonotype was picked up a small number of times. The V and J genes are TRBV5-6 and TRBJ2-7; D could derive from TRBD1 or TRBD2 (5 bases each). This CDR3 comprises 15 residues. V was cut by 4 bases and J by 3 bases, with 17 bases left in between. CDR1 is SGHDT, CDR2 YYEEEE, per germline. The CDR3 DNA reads TGTGCCAGCAGCCGAGGACAAAGAGGGTACTACGAGCAGTACTTC. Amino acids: CASSRGQRGYYEQYF.

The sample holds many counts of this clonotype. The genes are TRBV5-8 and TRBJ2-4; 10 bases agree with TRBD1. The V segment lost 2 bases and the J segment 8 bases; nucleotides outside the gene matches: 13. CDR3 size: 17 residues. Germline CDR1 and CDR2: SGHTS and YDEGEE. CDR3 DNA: TGTGCCAGCAGCTTTGGTCAACCCGGGACAGGGGTCGACATTCAGTACTTC. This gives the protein CASSFGQPGTGVDIQYF.

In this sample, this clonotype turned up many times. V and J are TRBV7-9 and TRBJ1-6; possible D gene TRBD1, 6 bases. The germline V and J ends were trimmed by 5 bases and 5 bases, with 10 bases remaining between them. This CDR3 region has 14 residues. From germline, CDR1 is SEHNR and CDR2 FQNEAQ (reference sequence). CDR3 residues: CASSDGQNNSPLHF. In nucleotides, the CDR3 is TGTGCCAGCAGCGACGGACAGAATAATTCACCCCTCCACTTT.

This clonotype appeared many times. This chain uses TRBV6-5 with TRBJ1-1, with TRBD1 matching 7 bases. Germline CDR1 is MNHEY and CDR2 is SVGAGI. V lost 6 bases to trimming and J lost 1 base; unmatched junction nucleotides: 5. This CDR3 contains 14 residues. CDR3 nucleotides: TGTGCCAGCAGGCGGACAGGTCAGAACACTGAAGCTTTCTTT. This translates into CASRRTGQNTEAFF.

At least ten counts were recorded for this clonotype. CDR3 loop: CASVDNTEAFF. CDR3 coding DNA: TGTGCCAGTGTAGACAACACTGAAGCTTTCTTT. The chain carries TRBV7-9 and TRBJ1-1; D gene uncertain. From germline, CDR1 is SEHNR and CDR2 FQNEAQ (reference sequence). CDR3 length: 11 amino acids. The V and J ends lost 9 bases and 2 bases respectively, with 7 bases between them.

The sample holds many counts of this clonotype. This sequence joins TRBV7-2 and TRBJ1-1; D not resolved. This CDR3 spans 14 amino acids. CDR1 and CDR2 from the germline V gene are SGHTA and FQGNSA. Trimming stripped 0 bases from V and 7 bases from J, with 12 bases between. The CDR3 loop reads CASSLATASIEAFF. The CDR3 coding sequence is TGTGCCAGCAGCTTAGCCACAGCATCAATTGAAGCTTTCTTT.

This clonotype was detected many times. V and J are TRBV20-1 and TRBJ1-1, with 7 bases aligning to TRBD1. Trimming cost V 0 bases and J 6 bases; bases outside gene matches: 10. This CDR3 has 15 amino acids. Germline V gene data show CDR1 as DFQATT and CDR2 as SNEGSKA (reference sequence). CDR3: CSARDPAGGYPEAFF. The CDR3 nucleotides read TGCAGTGCTAGAGATCCGGCAGGGGGATACCCTGAAGCTTTCTTT.

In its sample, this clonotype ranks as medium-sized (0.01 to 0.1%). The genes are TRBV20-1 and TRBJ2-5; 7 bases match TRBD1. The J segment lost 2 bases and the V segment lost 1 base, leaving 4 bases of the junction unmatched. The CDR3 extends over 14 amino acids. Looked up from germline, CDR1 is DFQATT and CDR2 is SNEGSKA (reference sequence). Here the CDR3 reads CSARGWTGQETQYF. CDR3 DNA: TGCAGTGCTAGAGGGTGGACAGGACAAGAGACCCAGTACTTC.

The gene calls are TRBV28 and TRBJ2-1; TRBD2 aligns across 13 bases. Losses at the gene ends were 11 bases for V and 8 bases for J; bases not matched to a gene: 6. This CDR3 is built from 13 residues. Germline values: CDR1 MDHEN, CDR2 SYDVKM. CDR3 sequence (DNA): TGTGCCGGGGGGACTAGCGGGATGTATGAGCAGTTCTTC. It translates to CAGGTSGMYEQFF. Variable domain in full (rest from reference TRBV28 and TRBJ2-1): DVKVTQSSRYLVKRTGEKVFLECVQDMDHENMFWYRQDPGLGLRLIYFSYDVKMKEKGDIPEGYSVSREKKERFSLILESASTNQTSMYLCAGGTSGMYEQFFGPGTRLTVL.

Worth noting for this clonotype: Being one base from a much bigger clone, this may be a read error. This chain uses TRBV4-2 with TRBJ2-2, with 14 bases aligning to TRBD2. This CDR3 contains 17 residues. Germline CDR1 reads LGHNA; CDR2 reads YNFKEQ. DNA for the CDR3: TGTGCCAGCAGCCACAGACTAGCGGGAGGGAACACCGGGGAGCCGTTTTTT. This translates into CASSHRLAGGNTGEPFF.

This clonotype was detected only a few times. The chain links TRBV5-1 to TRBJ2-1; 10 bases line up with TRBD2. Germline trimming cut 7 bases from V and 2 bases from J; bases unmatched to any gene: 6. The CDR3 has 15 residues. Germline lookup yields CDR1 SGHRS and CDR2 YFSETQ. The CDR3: CASPDSGRTYNEQFF. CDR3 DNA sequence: TGCGCCAGCCCGGATAGCGGGAGGACCTACAATGAGCAGTTCTTC. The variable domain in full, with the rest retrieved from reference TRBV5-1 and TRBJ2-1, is KAGVTQTPRYLIKTRGQQVTLSCSPISGHRSVSWYQQTPGQGLQFLFEYFSETQRNKGNFPGRFSGRQFSNSRSEMNVSTLELGDSALYLCASPDSGRTYNEQFFGPGTRLTVL.

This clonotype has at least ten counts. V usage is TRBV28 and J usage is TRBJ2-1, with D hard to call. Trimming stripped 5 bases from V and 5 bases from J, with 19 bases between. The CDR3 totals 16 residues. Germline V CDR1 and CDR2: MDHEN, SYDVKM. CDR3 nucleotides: TGTGCCAGCAGTCCTGGGTCGGCGGTCCCTAACAATGAGCAGTTCTTC. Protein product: CASSPGSAVPNNEQFF.

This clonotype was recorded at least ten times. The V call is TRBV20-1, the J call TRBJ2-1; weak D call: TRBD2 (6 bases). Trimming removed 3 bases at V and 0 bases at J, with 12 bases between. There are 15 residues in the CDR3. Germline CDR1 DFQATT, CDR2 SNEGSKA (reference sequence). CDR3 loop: CSASPGTGSYNEQFF. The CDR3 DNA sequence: TGCAGTGCTAGTCCTGGGACTGGCTCCTACAATGAGCAGTTCTTC.

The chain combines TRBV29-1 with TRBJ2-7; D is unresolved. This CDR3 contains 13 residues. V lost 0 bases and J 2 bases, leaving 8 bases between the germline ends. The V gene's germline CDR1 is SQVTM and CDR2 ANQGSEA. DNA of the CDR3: TGCAGCGTTGAAGAGGGCAACACCTACGAGCAGTACTTC. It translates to CSVEEGNTYEQYF.

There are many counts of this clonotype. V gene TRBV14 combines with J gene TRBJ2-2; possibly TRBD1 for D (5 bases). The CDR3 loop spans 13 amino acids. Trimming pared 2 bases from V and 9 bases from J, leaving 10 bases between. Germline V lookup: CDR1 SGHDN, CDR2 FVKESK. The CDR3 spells CASSQNTGRELFF. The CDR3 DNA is TGTGCCAGCAGCCAAAATACAGGCCGGGAGCTGTTTTTT.

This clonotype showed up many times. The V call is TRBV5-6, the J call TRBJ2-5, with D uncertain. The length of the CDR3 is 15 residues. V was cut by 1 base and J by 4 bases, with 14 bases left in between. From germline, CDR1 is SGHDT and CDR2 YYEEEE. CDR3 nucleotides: TGTGCCAGCAGCTTGCTTAACCAGGCCGGAGAGACCCAGTACTTC. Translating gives CASSLLNQAGETQYF.

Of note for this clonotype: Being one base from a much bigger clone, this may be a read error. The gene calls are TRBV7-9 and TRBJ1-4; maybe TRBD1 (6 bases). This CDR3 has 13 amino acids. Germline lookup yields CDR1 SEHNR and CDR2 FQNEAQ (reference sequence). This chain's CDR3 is CASRRQDNEELFF. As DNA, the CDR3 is TGTGCCAGCAGGCGACAGGATAATGAAGAACTGTTTTTT.

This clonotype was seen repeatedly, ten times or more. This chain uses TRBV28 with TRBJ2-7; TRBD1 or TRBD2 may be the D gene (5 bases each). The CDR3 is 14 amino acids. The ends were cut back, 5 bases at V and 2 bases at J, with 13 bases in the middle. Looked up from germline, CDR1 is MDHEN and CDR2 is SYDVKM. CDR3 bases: TGTGCCAGCAGTCCCTCCCGGGGCGCCTACGAGCAGTACTTC. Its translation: CASSPSRGAYEQYF.

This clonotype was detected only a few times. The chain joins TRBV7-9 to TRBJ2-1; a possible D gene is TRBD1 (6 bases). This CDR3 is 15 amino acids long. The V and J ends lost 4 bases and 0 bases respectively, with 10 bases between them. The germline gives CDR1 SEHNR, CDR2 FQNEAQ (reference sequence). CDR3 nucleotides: TGTGCCAGCAGCTCGTACAGGGCCTCCTACAATGAGCAGTTCTTC. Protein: CASSSYRASYNEQFF.

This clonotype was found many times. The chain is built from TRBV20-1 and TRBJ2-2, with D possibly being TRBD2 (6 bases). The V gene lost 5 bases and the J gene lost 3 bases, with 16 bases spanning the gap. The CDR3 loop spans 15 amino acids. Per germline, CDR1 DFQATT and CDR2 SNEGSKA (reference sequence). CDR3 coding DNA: TGCAGTGCTGTCACTAGCCTGTCGGACACCGGGGAGCTGTTTTTT. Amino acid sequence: CSAVTSLSDTGELFF.

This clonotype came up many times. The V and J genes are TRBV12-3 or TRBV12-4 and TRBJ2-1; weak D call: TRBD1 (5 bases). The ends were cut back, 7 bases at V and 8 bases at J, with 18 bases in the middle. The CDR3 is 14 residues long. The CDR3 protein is CASNTLTAQDEQFF. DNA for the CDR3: TGTGCCAGCAACACTTTGACAGCCCAGGATGAGCAGTTCTTC.

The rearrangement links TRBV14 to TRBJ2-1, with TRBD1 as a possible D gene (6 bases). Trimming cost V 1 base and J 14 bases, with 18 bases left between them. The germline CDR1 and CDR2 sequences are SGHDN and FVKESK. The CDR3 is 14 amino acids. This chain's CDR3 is CASSQALDRRMKFF. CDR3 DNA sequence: TGTGCCAGCAGCCAAGCCCTCGACAGGAGAATGAAGTTCTTC.

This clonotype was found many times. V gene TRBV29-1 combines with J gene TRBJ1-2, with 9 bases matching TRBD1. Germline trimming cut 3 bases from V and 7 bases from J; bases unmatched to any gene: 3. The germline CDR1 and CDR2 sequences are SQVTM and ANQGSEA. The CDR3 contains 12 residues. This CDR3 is CSVEGQGSGYTF. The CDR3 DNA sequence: TGCAGCGTTGAGGGACAGGGAAGTGGCTACACCTTC.

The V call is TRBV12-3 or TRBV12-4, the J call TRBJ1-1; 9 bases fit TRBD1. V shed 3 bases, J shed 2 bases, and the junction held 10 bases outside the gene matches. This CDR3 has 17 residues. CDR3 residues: CASSFRGQGWRNTEAFF. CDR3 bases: TGTGCCAGCAGTTTTCGGGGACAGGGTTGGAGAAACACTGAAGCTTTCTTT.

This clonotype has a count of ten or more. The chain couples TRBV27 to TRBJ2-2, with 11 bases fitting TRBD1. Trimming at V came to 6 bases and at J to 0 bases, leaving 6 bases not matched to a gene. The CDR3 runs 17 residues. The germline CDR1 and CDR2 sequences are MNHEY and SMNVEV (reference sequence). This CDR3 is CASSSLGQGANTGELFF. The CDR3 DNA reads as TGTGCCAGCAGCTCCCTGGGACAGGGGGCGAACACCGGGGAGCTGTTTTTT.

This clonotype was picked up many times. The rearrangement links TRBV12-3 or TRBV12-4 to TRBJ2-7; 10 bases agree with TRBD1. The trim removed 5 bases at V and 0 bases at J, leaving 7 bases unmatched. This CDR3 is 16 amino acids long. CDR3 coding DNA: TGTGCCAGCAGTCTCCAGGACAGGGGGGTCTCCTACGAGCAGTACTTC. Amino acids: CASSLQDRGVSYEQYF.

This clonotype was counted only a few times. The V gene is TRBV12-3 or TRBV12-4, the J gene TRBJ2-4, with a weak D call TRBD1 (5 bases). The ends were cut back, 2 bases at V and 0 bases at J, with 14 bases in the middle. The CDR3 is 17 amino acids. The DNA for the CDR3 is TGTGCCAGCAGTTTAAGGTCAGGGCCGGGAGCCAAAAACATTCAGTACTTC. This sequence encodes CASSLRSGPGAKNIQYF.

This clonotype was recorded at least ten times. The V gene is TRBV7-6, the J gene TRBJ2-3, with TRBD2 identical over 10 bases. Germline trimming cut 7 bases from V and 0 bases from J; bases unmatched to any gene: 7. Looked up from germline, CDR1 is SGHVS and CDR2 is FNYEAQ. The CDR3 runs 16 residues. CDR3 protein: CASKLGLAHSTDTQYF. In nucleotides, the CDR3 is TGTGCCAGCAAATTGGGACTAGCGCACAGCACAGATACGCAGTATTTT.

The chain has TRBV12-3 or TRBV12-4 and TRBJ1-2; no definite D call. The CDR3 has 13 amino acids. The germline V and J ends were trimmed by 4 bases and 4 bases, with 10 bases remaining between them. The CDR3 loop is CASSSVPIYGYTF. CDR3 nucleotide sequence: TGTGCCAGCAGTTCGGTCCCGATCTATGGCTACACCTTC.